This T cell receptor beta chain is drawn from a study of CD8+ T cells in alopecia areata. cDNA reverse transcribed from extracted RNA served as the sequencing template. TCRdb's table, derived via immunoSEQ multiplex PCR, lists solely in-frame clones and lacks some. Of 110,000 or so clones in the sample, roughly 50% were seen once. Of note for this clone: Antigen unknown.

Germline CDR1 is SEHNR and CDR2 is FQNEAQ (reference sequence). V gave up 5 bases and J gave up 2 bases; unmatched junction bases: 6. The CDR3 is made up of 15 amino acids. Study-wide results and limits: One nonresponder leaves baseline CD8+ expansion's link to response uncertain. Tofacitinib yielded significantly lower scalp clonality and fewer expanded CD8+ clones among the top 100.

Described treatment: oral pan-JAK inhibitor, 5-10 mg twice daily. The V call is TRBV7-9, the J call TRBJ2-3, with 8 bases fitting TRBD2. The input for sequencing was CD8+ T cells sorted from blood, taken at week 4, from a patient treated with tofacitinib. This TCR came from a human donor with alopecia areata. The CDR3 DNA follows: TGTGCCAGCAGCCCATCGGGGGGGCCCACAGATACGCAGTATTTT. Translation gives CASSPSGGPTDTQYF.